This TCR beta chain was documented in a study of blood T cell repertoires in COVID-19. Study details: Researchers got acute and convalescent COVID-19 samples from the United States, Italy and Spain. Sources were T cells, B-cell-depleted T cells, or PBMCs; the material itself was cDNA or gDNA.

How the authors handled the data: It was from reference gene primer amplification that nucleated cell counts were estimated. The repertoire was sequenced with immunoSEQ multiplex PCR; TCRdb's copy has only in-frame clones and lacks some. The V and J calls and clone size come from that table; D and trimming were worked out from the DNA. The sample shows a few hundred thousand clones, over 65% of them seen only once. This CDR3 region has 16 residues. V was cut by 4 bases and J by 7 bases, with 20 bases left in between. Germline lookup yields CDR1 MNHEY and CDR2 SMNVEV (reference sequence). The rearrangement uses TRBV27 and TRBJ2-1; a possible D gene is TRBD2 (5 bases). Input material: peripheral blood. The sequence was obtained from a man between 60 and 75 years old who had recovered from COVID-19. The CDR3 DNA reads TGTGCCAGCAGTTCCACGGTGTTCGGGGTTGGAAATGAGCAGTTCTTC. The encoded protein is CASSSTVFGVGNEQFF.